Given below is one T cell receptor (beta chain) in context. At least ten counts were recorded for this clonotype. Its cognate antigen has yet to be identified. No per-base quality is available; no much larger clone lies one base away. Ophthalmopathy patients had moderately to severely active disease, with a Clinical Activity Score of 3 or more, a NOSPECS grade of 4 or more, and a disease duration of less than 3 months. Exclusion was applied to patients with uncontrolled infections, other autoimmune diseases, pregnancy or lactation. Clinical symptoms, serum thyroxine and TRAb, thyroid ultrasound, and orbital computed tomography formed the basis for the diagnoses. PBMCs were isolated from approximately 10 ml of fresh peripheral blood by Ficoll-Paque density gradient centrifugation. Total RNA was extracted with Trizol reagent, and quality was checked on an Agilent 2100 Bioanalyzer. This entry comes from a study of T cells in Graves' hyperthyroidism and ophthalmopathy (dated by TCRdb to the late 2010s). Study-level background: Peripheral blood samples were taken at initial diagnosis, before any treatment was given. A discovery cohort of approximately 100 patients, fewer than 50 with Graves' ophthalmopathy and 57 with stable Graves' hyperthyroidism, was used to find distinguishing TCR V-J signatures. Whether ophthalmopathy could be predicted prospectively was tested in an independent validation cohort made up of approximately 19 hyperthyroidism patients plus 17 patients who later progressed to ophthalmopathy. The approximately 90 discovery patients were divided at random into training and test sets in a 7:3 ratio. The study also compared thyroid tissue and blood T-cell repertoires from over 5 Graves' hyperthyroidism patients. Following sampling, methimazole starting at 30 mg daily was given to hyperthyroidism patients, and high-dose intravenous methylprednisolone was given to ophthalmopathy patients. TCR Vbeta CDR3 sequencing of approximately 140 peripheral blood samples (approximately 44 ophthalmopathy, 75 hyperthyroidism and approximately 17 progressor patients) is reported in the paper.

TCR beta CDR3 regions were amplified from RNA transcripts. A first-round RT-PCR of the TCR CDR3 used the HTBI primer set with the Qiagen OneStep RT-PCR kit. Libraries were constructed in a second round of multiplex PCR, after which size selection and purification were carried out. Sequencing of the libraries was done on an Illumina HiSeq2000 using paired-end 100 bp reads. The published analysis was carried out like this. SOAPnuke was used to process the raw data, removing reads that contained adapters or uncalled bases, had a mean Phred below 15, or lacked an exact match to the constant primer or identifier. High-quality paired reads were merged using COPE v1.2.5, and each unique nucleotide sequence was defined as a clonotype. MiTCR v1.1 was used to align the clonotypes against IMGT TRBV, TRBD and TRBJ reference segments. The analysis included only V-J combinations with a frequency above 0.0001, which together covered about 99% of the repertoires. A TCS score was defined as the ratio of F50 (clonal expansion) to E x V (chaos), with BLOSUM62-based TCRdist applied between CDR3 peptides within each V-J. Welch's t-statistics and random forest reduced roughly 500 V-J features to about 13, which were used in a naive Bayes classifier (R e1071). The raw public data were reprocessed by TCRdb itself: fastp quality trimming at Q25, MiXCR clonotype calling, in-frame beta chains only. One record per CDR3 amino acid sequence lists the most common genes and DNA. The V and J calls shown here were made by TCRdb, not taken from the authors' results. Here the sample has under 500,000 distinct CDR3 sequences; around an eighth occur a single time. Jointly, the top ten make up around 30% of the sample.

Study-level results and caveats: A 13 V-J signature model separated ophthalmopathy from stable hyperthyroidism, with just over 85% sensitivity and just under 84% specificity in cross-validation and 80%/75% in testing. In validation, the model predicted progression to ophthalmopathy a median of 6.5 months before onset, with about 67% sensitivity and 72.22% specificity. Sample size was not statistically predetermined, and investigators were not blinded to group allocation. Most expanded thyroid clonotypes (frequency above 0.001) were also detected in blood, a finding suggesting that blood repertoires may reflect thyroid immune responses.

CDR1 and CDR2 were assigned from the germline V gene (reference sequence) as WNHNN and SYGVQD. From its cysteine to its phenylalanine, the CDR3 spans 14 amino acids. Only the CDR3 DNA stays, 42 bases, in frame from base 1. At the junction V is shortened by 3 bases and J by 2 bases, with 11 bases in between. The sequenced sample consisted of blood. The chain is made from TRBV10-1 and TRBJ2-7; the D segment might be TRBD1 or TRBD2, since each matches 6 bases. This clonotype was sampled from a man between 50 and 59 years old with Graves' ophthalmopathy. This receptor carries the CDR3 CASSEGGPPYEQYF. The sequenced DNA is TGCGCCAGCAGTGAAGGGGGGCCCCCCTACGAGCAGTACTTC.